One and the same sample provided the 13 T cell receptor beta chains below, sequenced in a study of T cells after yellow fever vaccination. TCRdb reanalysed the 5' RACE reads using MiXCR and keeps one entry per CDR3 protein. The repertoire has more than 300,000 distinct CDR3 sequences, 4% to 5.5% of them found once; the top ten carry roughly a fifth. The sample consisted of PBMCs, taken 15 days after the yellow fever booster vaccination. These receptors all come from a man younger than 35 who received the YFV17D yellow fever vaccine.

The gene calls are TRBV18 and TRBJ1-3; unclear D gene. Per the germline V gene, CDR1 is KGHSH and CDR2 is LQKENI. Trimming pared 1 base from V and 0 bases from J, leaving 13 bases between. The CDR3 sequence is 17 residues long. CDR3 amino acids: CASSPRSGGDSGNTIYF. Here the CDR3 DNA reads TGTGCCAGCTCACCACGGTCCGGTGGGGACTCTGGAAACACCATATATTTT.

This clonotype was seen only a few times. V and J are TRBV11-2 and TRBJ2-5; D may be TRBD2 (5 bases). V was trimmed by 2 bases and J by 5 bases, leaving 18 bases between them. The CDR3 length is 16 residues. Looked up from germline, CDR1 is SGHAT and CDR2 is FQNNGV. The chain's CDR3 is CASSLRAGVPRETQYF. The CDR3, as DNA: TGTGCCAGCAGCTTACGCGCGGGTGTTCCCCGGGAGACCCAGTACTTC. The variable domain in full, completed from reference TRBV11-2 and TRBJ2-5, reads EAGVAQSPRYKIIEKRQSVAFWCNPISGHATLYWYQQILGQGPKLLIQFQNNGVVDDSQLPKDRFSAERLKGVDSTLKIQPAKLEDSAVYLCASSLRAGVPRETQYFGPGTRLLVL.

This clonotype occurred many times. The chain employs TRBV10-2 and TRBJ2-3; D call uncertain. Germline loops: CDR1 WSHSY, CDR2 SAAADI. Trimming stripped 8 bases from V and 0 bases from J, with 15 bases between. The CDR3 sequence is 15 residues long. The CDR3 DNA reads TGCGCCAGCCAAAGGTTTGGCCCTAGCACAGATACGCAGTATTTT. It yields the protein CASQRFGPSTDTQYF.

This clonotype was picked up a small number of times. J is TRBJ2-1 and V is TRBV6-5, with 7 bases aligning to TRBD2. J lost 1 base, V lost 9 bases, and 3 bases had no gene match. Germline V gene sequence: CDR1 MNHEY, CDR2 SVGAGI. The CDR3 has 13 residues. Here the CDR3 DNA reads TGTGCCAGGGGAGGGTGGTCCTACAATGAGCAGTTCTTC. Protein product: CARGGWSYNEQFF.

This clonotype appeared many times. The CDR3 region is CASSARRTEAFF. The DNA of the CDR3 is TGTGCCAGCAGCGCCCGGAGGACTGAAGCTTTCTTT. The chain employs TRBV7-8 and TRBJ1-1; D unresolved. Germline CDR1 SGHVS, CDR2 FQNEAQ. The CDR3 is 12 amino acids. Between the trimmed V and J ends, which lost 5 bases and 5 bases, there was a span of 9 bases.

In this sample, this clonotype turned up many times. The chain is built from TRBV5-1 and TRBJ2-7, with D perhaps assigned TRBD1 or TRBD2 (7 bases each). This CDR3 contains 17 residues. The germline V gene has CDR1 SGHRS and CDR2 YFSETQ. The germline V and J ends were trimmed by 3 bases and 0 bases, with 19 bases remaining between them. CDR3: CASSWARQGGPSYEQYF. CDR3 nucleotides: TGCGCCAGCAGCTGGGCCCGACAGGGAGGGCCCTCCTACGAGCAGTACTTC.

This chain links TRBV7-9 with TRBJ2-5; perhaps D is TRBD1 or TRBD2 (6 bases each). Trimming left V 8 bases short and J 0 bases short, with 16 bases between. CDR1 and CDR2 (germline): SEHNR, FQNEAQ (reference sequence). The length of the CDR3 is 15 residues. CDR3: CASGTGAQYQETQYF. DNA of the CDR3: TGTGCCAGCGGAACGGGGGCTCAGTACCAAGAGACCCAGTACTTC.

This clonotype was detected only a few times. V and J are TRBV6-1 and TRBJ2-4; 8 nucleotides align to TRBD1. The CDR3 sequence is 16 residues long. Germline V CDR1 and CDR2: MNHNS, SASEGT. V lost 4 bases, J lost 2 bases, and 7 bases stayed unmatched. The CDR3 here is CASSALTGDPKNIQYF. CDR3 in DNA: TGTGCCAGCAGTGCGTTGACAGGGGATCCCAAAAACATTCAGTACTTC.

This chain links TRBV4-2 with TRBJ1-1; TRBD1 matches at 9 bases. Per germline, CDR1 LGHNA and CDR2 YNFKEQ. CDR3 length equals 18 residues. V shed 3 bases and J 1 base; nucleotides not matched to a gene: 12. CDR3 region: CASSHPPGQGGRNTEAFF. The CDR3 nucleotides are TGTGCCAGCAGCCACCCCCCGGGACAGGGAGGTCGGAACACTGAAGCTTTCTTT.

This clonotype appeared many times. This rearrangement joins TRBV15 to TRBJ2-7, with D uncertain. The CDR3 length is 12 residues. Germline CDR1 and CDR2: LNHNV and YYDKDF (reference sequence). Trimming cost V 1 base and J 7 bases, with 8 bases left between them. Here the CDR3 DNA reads TGTGCCACCAGCAGAGTGCATGAGGAGCAGTACTTC. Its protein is CATSRVHEEQYF.

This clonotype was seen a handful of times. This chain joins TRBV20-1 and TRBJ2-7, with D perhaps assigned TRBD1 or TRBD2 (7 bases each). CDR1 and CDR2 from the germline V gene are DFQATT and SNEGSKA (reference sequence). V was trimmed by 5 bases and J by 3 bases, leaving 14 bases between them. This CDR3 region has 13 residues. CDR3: CSAAQGGVYEQYF. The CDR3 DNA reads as TGCAGTGCTGCCCAGGGGGGGGTCTACGAGCAGTACTTC.

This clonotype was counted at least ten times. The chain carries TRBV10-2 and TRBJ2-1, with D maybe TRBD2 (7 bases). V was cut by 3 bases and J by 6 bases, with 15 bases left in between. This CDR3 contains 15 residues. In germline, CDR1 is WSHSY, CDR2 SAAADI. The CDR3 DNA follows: TGCGCCAGCAGTGATGTAGTGGGGGGGCGCAATGAGCAGTTCTTC. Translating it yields CASSDVVGGRNEQFF.

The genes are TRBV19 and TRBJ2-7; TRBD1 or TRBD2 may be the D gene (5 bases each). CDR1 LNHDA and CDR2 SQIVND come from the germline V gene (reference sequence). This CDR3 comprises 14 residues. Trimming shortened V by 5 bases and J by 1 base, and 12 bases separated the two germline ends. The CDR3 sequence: CASSGGPGSYEQYF. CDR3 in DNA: TGTGCCAGTAGTGGGGGACCGGGATCCTACGAGCAGTACTTC.